Detailed here is one T cell receptor (beta chain). The target antigen is unknown. The CDR3 sequence is 15 residues long. Germline assignment: CDR1 MNHEY and CDR2 SVGAGI. Trimming pared 8 bases from V and 5 bases from J, leaving 18 bases between. In the original analysis: Junction-only sequences produced by ImmunoSEQ had no quality scores, so filtering differed. The data were produced by immunoSEQ multiplex PCR, yet TCRdb's version contains in-frame clones alone and is incomplete. The D gene and trimming were derived from the DNA, and the V and J assignments and clone size from that table. The sample records 1 million to 1.3 million clones, 78% being singletons. This specimen belongs to a study of shared clonotypes between healthy human individuals. General study results and limits: The study found approximately 5% of naive CD4 clonotypes shared across several donors.

The receptor comes from a man aged 18 to 29 in good health. Some clones in this sample may be carry-over from other donors' samples. The chain recombines TRBV6-5 with TRBJ2-2, with D perhaps given as TRBD1 or TRBD2 (5 bases each). Sample: memory CD4+ T cells from PBMCs. Described subset: CD45RA-negative fraction. The DNA of the CDR3 is TGTGCCAGCCGACAGCGTGGAGGATGGACCGGGGAGCTGTTTTTT. Encoded protein: CASRQRGGWTGELFF.